This is a list of T cell receptor beta chains from one sample in a study of OX40 agonist ivuxolimab in advanced cancers. Sequenced by immunoSEQ multiplex PCR; TCRdb stores in-frame clones only, minus some. The sample contains over 65,000 clones, about 90% of which appear only once. The sample in question was CD4+ or CD8+ T cells sorted from blood, obtained in a trial of the OX40 agonist ivuxolimab. The receptor set was obtained from an adult with an advanced solid tumor such as melanoma, head and neck, liver or kidney cancer. The CDR3 runs from the conserved cysteine through the conserved F or W. The D gene is left open where the match is weak. A clone size is listed for some rows: how often the clone was seen (once, few, many), or a class if it is expanded.

V gene	J gene	D gene	clone size	CDR3 DNA	CDR3 protein
TRBV28	TRBJ1-2	NA	NA	TGTGCCAGCAGTTCACGGGGAGATTATGGCTACACCTTC	CASSSRGDYGYTF
TRBV7-7	TRBJ2-3	TRBD2	NA	TGTGCTAGTGCAGCGGGGACGGGAAATACGCAGTATTTT	CASAAGTGNTQYF
TRBV19	TRBJ1-5	TRBD1	NA	TGTGCCAGTACCAAGACCGACAGGGGCTATAATCAGCCCCAGCATTTT	CASTKTDRGYNQPQHF
TRBV19	TRBJ2-1	NA	NA	TGTGCCAGTAGTTCGACGACTAGACAAGTTTGGACCTACAATGAGCAGTTCTTC	CASSSTTRQVWTYNEQFF
TRBV5-4	TRBJ1-2	NA	few	TGTGCCAGCAGCTTGCCGGGCGAGGGCTACACCTTC	CASSLPGEGYTF
TRBV11-3	TRBJ1-4	TRBD1	NA	TGTGCCAGCAGCTTTTCTGGACAGGGTGGGAATGAAAAACTGTTTTTT	CASSFSGQGGNEKLFF
TRBV18	TRBJ2-5	NA	NA	TGTGCCAGCTCACCGCTGGTCCCCCAAGAGACCCAGTACTTC	CASSPLVPQETQYF
TRBV7-4	TRBJ1-5	NA	NA	TGTGCCAGCAGCTTAGGACAGTTTAGCAATCAGCCCCAGCATTTT	CASSLGQFSNQPQHF
TRBV10-3	TRBJ2-1	NA	NA	TGTGCCATCACCCCTCTGGCGGGTGAACGGGGGCAGTTCTTC	CAITPLAGERGQFF
TRBV5-1	TRBJ2-5	TRBD1	NA	TGCGCCAGCAGCTTGGTTTCGGGACAGAGATACGAGACCCAGTACTTC	CASSLVSGQRYETQYF
TRBV6-5	TRBJ2-3	TRBD1	NA	TGTGCCAGCAGTTCCGAGGACAGGCCGGGCACAGATACGCAGTATTTT	CASSSEDRPGTDTQYF
TRBV7-8	TRBJ2-7	NA	once	TGTGCCAGCAGCTTCAAGGTTTGGGCAGGGGGGGCGTACGAGCAGTACTTC	CASSFKVWAGGAYEQYF
TRBV11-3	TRBJ1-2	NA	NA	TGTGCCAGCAGCCGACAGACAGATGGCTACACCTTC	CASSRQTDGYTF
TRBV28	TRBJ1-4	NA	NA	TGTGCCAGCAGTTTACGCCTGAAAAAACTGTTTTTT	CASSLRLKKLFF
TRBV30	TRBJ1-6	NA	NA	TGTGCCTGGAGTGCGTACTCCTATAATTCACCCCTCCACTTT	CAWSAYSYNSPLHF
TRBV6-1	TRBJ2-7	TRBD1	NA	TGTGCCAGCAGTGCCCTAAAGGGGGCATCCTACGAGCAGTACTTC	CASSALKGASYEQYF
TRBV2	TRBJ2-2	TRBD2	NA	TGTGCCAGCAGTGATGGCCTAGCGGGTGTCGGGGAGCTGTTTTTT	CASSDGLAGVGELFF
TRBV7-2	TRBJ2-7	TRBD2	NA	TGTGCCAGCAGCCCCTTTAGCGGGAGGGAGTACGAGCAGTACTTC	CASSPFSGREYEQYF
TRBV11-3	TRBJ2-1	TRBD2	few	TGTGCCAGCAACCCAGGGAGCGGGAGAGCGAATGAGCAGTTCTTC	CASNPGSGRANEQFF
TRBV9	TRBJ2-2	NA	NA	TGTGCCAGCAGCGTGGACCCCAACACCGGGGAGCTGTTTTTT	CASSVDPNTGELFF
TRBV28	TRBJ1-1	NA	NA	TGTGCCAGCAGTTTCTCCGGCGGTCCGGTCGCTTTCTTT	CASSFSGGPVAFF
TRBV7-2	TRBJ2-5	NA	once	TGTGCCAGCAGCTCGATCTCCGTAGGGTTTGGAAAGACCCAGTACTTC	CASSSISVGFGKTQYF